This T cell receptor beta chain was identified in a study of OX40 agonist ivuxolimab in advanced cancers. Regarding the study in general: The costimulatory receptor OX40 (CD134) was targeted by ivuxolimab, a fully human IgG2 agonistic monoclonal antibody. Intravenous ivuxolimab was administered to patients every 2 weeks at six dose levels: 0.01, 0.1, 0.3, 1.5, 3 and 10 mg/kg. Among the approximately 54 dose-escalation patients, around 19 had hepatocellular carcinoma, 15 or so melanoma, 9 renal cell carcinoma and 9 head and neck cancer. A male proportion of almost 85% and a mean age of approximately 58 years, ranging from roughly 23 to 79, were recorded for the dose-escalation cohort. Patients were allowed to have had prior anti-PD-1, anti-PD-L1 or anti-CTLA-4 therapy, and more than 30% of the dose-escalation patients had previously received checkpoint inhibitors. Partial responses occurred in three dose-escalation patients: two with cutaneous melanoma and one with hepatocellular carcinoma. Peripheral TCRbeta sequencing aimed to test whether ivuxolimab altered TCR sequence diversity and caused clonal T-cell expansion. The paper reports the monotherapy dose-escalation portion (N = 52 patients) of the phase I ivuxolimab trial. General conclusions and limits of the study: In the 0.1-3.0 mg/kg groups, partial responders were among the patients with the lowest normalized peripheral clonal expansion, particularly in CD8+ T cells. Low levels of normalized T-cell clonal expansion were also shown by some nonresponding patients. At doses of 0.1 to 3.0 mg/kg, clonal expansion of both CD4+ and CD8+ T cells in blood was seen between baseline and week 6. After ivuxolimab, expanded clones were on average more numerous among CD8+ T cells than among CD4+ T cells. The antigen specificity of the peripheral T cells that underwent clonal expansion was not determined.

Comments on this clone: Its antigen target is currently unknown. Within one base of it there is no much larger clone, and no base qualities were kept.

The trial excluded patients who had a history of autoimmune disease or were on systemic immunosuppression. In every dose cohort, peripheral blood was drawn for TCR sequencing at baseline, cycle 4 day 1, and cycle 7 day 1. Samples were obtained from an open-label, multicenter, first-in-human phase I dose-escalation trial of ivuxolimab. The trial enrolled adults with locally advanced or metastatic head and neck squamous cell, hepatocellular, melanoma or renal cell carcinoma. Before TCR sequencing, CD4+ T cells and CD8+ T cells were sorted from peripheral blood as separate populations. For sequencing of the TCRbeta CDR3 region, genomic DNA was extracted from the sorted cells. TCRbeta CDR3 regions were sequenced using the immunoSEQ Assay. TCRdb mirrors the immuneACCESS table, restricted to in-frame sequences. Some clones are absent from its copies; in checked studies, under half trace to an unresolved V gene, and the reason for the others is unknown. Counted in this sample were 74,000 or so clones; roughly 84% of them appeared once. The ten biggest clones cover around 2% of the sample.

The sequence was collected from an adult with an advanced solid tumor such as melanoma, head and neck, liver or kidney cancer. Sequenced here: CD4+ or CD8+ T cells sorted from blood, sampled in a trial of the OX40 agonist ivuxolimab.

The encoded CDR3 is CASSSQRTTEAFF. The DNA sequence is given as TGTGCCAGTAGTTCCCAGAGGACCACTGAAGCTTTCTTT. Rearrangement joined TRBV19 to TRBJ1-1, with no reliable assignment of the D segment. V was cut back by 5 bases and J by 4 bases, leaving a gap of 11 bases between them. The CDR3 measures 13 amino acids from cysteine to phenylalanine. Kept here is only the CDR3 DNA, which spans 39 bases and is read in frame from base 1. The germline V gene (reference sequence) yields LNHDA for CDR1 and SQIVND for CDR2.